This is a list of T cell receptor beta chains from one sample in a study of blood T cells in healthy people across ages. TCRdb fed the 5' RACE reads into MiXCR, producing one record per CDR3 protein. The data contain about 780,000 distinct CDR3 sequences, about 26% of them singletons. Another study also made use of these data, one on T cells of mothers and their children.

What was sequenced was blood. Source of these receptors: a boy under 18 in good health. CDR3s include the opening cysteine and the closing phenylalanine or tryptophan. D genes are given only for firm matches. Expanded clones get a size class; other rows say once, few or many, or leave the size out.

>many|TRBJ1-1|.|TRBV12-3/TRBV12-4
TGTGCCAGCCACCGGGAACCGAACACTGAAGCTTTCTTT
CASHREPNTEAFF
>.|TRBJ2-7|TRBD2|TRBV29-1
TGCAGCGTTCGGTCTAGCGGGAAGACCTACGAGCAGTACTTC
CSVRSSGKTYEQYF
>few|TRBJ1-4|.|TRBV7-2
TGTGCCAGCAGCTTAGAGGTTGGAGGAACTAATGAAAAACTGTTTTTT
CASSLEVGGTNEKLFF
>few|TRBJ2-5|.|TRBV5-1
TGCGCCAGCAGCTTGTCGCGGGCAGGCAGGGAGACCCAGTACTTC
CASSLSRAGRETQYF
>few|TRBJ2-5|.|TRBV20-1
TGCAGTGCTAGGAGGACTGAAGAGACCCAGTACTTC
CSARRTEETQYF
>few|TRBJ2-5|TRBD2|TRBV20-1
TGCAGTGCTAGAGCGGGGGGGCGGGAGACCCAGTACTTC
CSARAGGRETQYF
>many|TRBJ1-2|.|TRBV20-1
TGCAGTGCTAGAGTGATCGATATAGCTAACTATGGCTACACCTTC
CSARVIDIANYGYTF
>.|TRBJ1-4|TRBD1|TRBV5-1
TGCGCCAGCAGCTTGGCCCCAGGGGGACGGGGTGAAAAACTGTTTTTT
CASSLAPGGRGEKLFF
>many|TRBJ2-7|TRBD1|TRBV18
TGTGCCAGCAGTCCCGGGACAGGGGTCTACGAGCAGTACTTC
CASSPGTGVYEQYF
>.|TRBJ1-1|TRBD1|TRBV7-3
TGTGCCAGCAGCGTCAGGGGGGCCACTGAAGCTTCCTTT
CASSVRGATEASF
>few|TRBJ2-1|TRBD2|TRBV9
TGTGCCAGCAGCGTAGGGTCCGGGACTAGCGGGGGGGCAGTAAACAATGAGCAGTTCTTC
CASSVGSGTSGGAVNNEQFF
>.|TRBJ1-4|TRBD1|TRBV6-6
TGTGCCATACGGGTCCTGGCAGGGGGCGATAATGAAAAACTGTTTTTT
CAIRVLAGGDNEKLFF